The entry below gives a single TCR beta chain sequence along with its context. This clone was counted ten times or more. Its recognized antigen is unknown. No base-level quality is on record; no much larger clone is a single base apart. The cysteine opens and the phenylalanine closes a CDR3 of 13 amino acids. CDR3 DNA only is kept here, 39 bases in frame from base 1. The germline V gene encodes CDR1 SGDLS and CDR2 YYNGEE. V is reduced by 7 bases and J by 3 bases, leaving a spacing of 8 bases between them. The time point label, as the study defines it: baseline before first vaccination. Samples from vaccinated people were obtained from the UK trials COV001 and COV002, which included a single-blind randomized controlled phase 2/3 trial of AZD1222 (ChAdOx1 nCoV-19) in healthy adults. Trial participant PBMC samples were collected at day 0 and day 28 after the second dose for TCRbeta chain sequencing. The sample comes from a study of T cell responses to AZD1222 COVID-19 vaccine (TCRdb year 2021). Concerning the study at large: AZD1222 recipients whose second dose came at about 4 weeks and those whose second dose came at about 12 weeks were combined into one group, since spike-specific TCR depth and breadth did not differ between the two schedules. Trial participants were enrolled by age into 18-55, 56-69 and 70-plus year subgroups, with about 150, 28 and 57 TCR-sequenced participants respectively. A total of approximately 240 trial participants underwent TCR sequencing, of whom about 210 received two doses of AZD1222 and some 26 received two doses of the MenACWY control vaccine.

Broader findings and caveats from the paper: Because no samples from the day 14 peak response were available, repertoires could be characterized only after the peak T cell response. After two AZD1222 doses, both the breadth and the depth of spike-specific TCRs were significantly higher than at day 0 and than in MenACWY recipients. Vaccine-associated CD4 TCRs spanned the whole spike protein, with dominant responses in regions 160-218 and 743-854. Conclusions about previously exposed vaccinees are limited, since just six AZD1222 recipients were seropositive for SARS-CoV-2 at baseline. Participants were mostly white British, with more females than males. The authors suggested clonal diversity may have been underestimated. The 56-69-year group was small, and its depth increase did not reach significance, likely because of low power. Reportedly, close to half of the unique spike-specific TCRs recognized epitopes lying outside the regions that are mutated in the B.1.351 and B.1.1.7 variants.

The CDR3 regions of human TCRbeta chains were analyzed by immunosequencing. Per the original workflow: Repertoire TCRs were checked for matches against a reference library of SARS-CoV-2-specific TCRs that had been generated using the MIRA antigen-specificity platform. Breadth was defined as the fraction of unique TCRs that were SARS-CoV-2-associated, and depth was defined as the fraction of total T cells that were SARS-CoV-2-associated. Using the MIRA data, each spike-specific TCR was mapped to the spike region that the TCR reacts to and placed in a CD4 or CD8 class. Log10-transformed breadth and depth values were compared by one-way ANOVA with Sidak's multiple comparisons tests. What TCRdb holds here is the immuneACCESS table cut down to in-frame rearrangements. Part of the clones is not present; checked against another copy, under half of the missing clones reflect an unresolved V gene, and the others are unexplained. V, J and clone size are taken as reported in that table, and D and trimming were inferred from the DNA itself. The sample data list tens of thousands of clones, and 65% to 85% of these were observed just once. Around 20% of the sample is in the top ten clones.

The rearrangement combines TRBV9 with TRBJ1-6; no D segment can be confidently identified. This TCR derives from an adult in good health. The sequencing used peripheral blood, collected on day 0 of AZD1222 vaccination. The nucleotides are TGTGCCAGCGGTACAGACTATAATTCACCCCTCCACTTT. Translated, this gives CASGTDYNSPLHF.